This TCR beta chain comes out of a study of blood T cell repertoires in COVID-19. Study as a whole: Acute-phase and convalescent COVID-19 samples originated in the United States, Italy and Spain. The cDNA or gDNA used as material had been derived from T cells, B-cell-depleted T cells, or PBMCs.

Losses at the gene ends were 6 bases for V and 5 bases for J; bases not matched to a gene: 12. Germline V gives CDR1 SEHNR, CDR2 FQNEAQ (reference sequence). This CDR3 contains 15 residues. The authors' processing: Estimation of nucleated cell counts relied on the amplification of reference gene primers. Sequencing used immunoSEQ multiplex PCR; TCRdb keeps in-frame clones, though not all of them. V, J and clone size are taken as reported in that table, and D and trimming were inferred from the DNA itself. The sample carries about 150,000 clones, about 87% recorded once. The rearrangement joins TRBV7-9 to TRBJ2-5; 7 positions agree with TRBD1. The sequenced material came from peripheral blood. The TCR was taken from a human donor with COVID-19, enrolled during active disease. The donor label of this sample is uncertain. The CDR3 region has the DNA TGTGCCAGCAGACACAGGGGAGATTTGGGGGAGACCCAGTACTTC. The encoded protein is CASRHRGDLGETQYF. The full variable domain, in which reference TRBV7-9 and TRBJ2-5 provide the parts outside the CDR3, is DTGVSQNPRHKITKRGQNVTFRCDPISEHNRLYWYRQTLGQGPEFLTYFQNEAQLEKSRLLSDRFSAERPKGSFSTLEIQRTEQGDSAMYLCASRHRGDLGETQYFGPGTRLLVL.